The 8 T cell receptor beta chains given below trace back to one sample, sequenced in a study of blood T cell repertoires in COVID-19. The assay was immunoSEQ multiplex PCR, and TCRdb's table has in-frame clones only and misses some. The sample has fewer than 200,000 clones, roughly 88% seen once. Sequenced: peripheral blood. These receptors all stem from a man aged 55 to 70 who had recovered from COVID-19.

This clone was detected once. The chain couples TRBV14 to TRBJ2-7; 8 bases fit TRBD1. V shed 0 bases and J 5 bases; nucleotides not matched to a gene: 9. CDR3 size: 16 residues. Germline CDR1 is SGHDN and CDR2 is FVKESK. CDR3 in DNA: TGTGCCAGCAGCCAAGAATTTCGGACAGGGCTAAACGAGCAGTACTTC. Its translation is CASSQEFRTGLNEQYF.

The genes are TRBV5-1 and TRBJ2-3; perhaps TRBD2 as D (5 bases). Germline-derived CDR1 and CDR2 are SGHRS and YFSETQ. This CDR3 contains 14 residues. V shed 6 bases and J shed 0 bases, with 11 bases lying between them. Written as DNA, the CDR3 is TGCGCCAGCACAGTCGGGGTTAGCACAGATACGCAGTATTTT. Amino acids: CASTVGVSTDTQYF.

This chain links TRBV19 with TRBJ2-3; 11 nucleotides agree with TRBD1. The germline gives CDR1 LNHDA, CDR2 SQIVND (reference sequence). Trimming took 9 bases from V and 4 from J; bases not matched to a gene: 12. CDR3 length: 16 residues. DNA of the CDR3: TGTGCCAGCGCCCGGGGACAGGGGGGAGTCTCAGATACGCAGTATTTT. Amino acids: CASARGQGGVSDTQYF.

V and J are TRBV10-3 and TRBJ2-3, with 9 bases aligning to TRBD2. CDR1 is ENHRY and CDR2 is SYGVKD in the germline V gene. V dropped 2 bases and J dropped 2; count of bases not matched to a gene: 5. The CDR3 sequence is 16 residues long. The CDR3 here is CAISERRGGHTDTQYF. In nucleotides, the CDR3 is TGTGCCATCAGTGAGCGGCGGGGGGGACACACAGATACGCAGTATTTT.

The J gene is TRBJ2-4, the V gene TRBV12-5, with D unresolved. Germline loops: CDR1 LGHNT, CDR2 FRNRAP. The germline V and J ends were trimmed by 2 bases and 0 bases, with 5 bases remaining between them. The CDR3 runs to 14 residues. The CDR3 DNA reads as TGTGCTAGTGGTTTGAGCGTAGCCAAAAACATTCAGTACTTC. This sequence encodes CASGLSVAKNIQYF. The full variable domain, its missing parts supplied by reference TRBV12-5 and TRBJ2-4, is DARVTQTPRHKVTEMGQEVTMRCQPILGHNTVFWYRQTMMQGLELLAYFRNRAPLDDSGMPKDRFSAEMPDATLATLKIQPSEPRDSAVYFCASGLSVAKNIQYFGAGTRLSVL.

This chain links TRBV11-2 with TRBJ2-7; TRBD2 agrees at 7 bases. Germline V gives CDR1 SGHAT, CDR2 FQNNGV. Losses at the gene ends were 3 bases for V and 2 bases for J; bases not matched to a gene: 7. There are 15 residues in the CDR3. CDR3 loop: CASSFAPGLPYEQYF. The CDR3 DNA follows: TGTGCCAGCAGCTTCGCCCCGGGACTACCCTACGAGCAGTACTTC.

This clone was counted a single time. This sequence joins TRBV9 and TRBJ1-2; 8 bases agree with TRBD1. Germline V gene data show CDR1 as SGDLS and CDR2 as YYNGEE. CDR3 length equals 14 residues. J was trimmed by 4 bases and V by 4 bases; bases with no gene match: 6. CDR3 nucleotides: TGTGCCAGCAGCCTGGGACAGGCCGTCTATGGCTACACCTTC. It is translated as CASSLGQAVYGYTF.

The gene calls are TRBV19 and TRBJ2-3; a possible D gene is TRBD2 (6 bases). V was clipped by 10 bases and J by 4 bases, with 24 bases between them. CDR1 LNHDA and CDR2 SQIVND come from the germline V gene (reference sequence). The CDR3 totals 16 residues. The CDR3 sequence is CATKNIRGRRADTQYF. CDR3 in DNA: TGTGCCACCAAGAATATCCGAGGGAGGAGGGCAGATACGCAGTATTTT.